The 32 T cell receptor beta chains in this list originate from one sample, sequenced in a study of cytomegalovirus exposure and HLA in healthy donors. The PCR ran on 60 Vbeta and 13 Jbeta primers. Sequencing was performed with immunoSEQ multiplex PCR; in TCRdb, only in-frame clones are kept and a portion is missing. The sample shows approximately 130,000 clones, about 9.2% of them seen only once. Sequencing input: PBMCs. These receptors originate from a woman aged 40 to 50 in good health and CMV-seropositive.

This clone has just a few counts. V gene TRBV10-3 combines with J gene TRBJ2-1; TRBD1 aligns across 10 bases. The CDR3 runs to 14 residues. From germline, CDR1 is ENHRY and CDR2 SYGVKD. The V gene end was trimmed by 7 bases and the J gene end by 12 bases; junction bases not matched to a gene: 12. The CDR3 bases are TGTGCCATCACGCCCCGACAGGGGGCAACAGGGCAGTTCTTC. This encodes CAITPRQGATGQFF.

The J gene is TRBJ2-5, the V gene TRBV7-2; D is undetermined. V lost 7 bases, J lost 5 bases, and 14 bases lay in between. The CDR3 runs to 13 residues. CDR1 SGHTA and CDR2 FQGNSA come from the germline V gene. As DNA, the CDR3 is TGTGCCAGCACCGCCGTATGGAGCGAGACCCAGTACTTC. This gives the protein CASTAVWSETQYF.

In nucleotides, the CDR3 is TGCGCCAGCAGTGAGGACAGGGTCTATGGCTACACCTTC. Translation: CASSEDRVYGYTF. The chain employs TRBV10-1 and TRBJ1-2, with TRBD1 identical over 7 bases. The CDR3 is 13 amino acids. Germline V gene lookup returns CDR1 WNHNN and CDR2 SYGVQD (reference sequence). After removal of 2 bases from V and 4 bases from J, the junction contained 1 base not matched to a gene.

This clone was counted between two and nine times. The chain combines TRBV5-1 with TRBJ1-1; 10 positions match TRBD1. The ends lost 4 bases at V and 3 bases at J; junction bases unmatched: 6. This CDR3 contains 15 residues. The germline gives CDR1 SGHRS, CDR2 YFSETQ. The CDR3 loop is CASSRQGAADTEAFF. As DNA, the CDR3 is TGCGCCAGCAGCAGACAGGGGGCTGCGGACACTGAAGCTTTCTTT.

The chain recombines TRBV2 with TRBJ2-2; possible D gene TRBD2, 5 bases. The CDR3 consists of 13 residues. Germline V gives CDR1 SNHLY, CDR2 FYNNEI. Trimming pared 7 bases from V and 8 bases from J, leaving 14 bases between. The CDR3 DNA follows: TGTGCCAGCACTCCGGACTGGAGTGGGGAGCTGTTTTTT. This encodes CASTPDWSGELFF.

In this sample, this clone turned up a few times. The CDR3 region has the DNA TGTGCCAGCACTTCCGGACGGGGGAACAATCAGCCCCAGCATTTT. Amino acid sequence: CASTSGRGNNQPQHF. The chain links TRBV2 to TRBJ1-5, with a tentative D call TRBD1 (5 bases). Trimming left V 7 bases short and J 3 bases short, with 16 bases between. The germline gives CDR1 SNHLY, CDR2 FYNNEI. The CDR3 runs to 15 residues.

This clone was observed a few times. V and J are TRBV7-2 and TRBJ2-3; possibly TRBD1 for D (5 bases). This CDR3 region has 18 residues. CDR1 is SGHTA, CDR2 FQGNSA, per germline. Trimming pared 5 bases from V and 0 bases from J, leaving 21 bases between. The CDR3 sequence: CASSRRTLYDTSTDTQYF. The DNA of the CDR3 is TGTGCCAGCAGCCGTAGGACATTGTACGATACTAGCACAGATACGCAGTATTTT.

This clone came up a few times. CDR3 bases: TGCGCCAGCAGCCAAGACGCGGCTACGCGAACTGAAGCTTTCTTT. Protein: CASSQDAATRTEAFF. The rearrangement joins TRBV4-1 to TRBJ1-1; no definite D call. V lost 0 bases and J lost 5, with 13 bases in between. The CDR3 sequence is 15 residues long. Per germline, CDR1 MGHRA and CDR2 YSYEKL.

This chain uses TRBV2 with TRBJ1-5; 8 bases line up with TRBD1. Germline CDR1 SNHLY, CDR2 FYNNEI. Trimming cost V 5 bases and J 6 bases; bases outside gene matches: 3. The CDR3 sequence is 13 residues long. The CDR3 here is CASSNRGGQPQHF. In DNA form, the CDR3 reads TGTGCCAGCAGTAACAGGGGGGGTCAGCCCCAGCATTTT. Full variable domain (outside the CDR3, taken from reference TRBV2 and TRBJ1-5): EPEVTQTPSHQVTQMGQEVILRCVPISNHLYFYWYRQILGQKVEFLVSFYNNEISEKSEIFDDQFSVERPDGSNFTLKIRSTKLEDSAMYFCASSNRGGQPQHFGDGTRLSIL.

The rearrangement uses TRBV2 and TRBJ2-5; 8 bases are a match to TRBD1. The CDR3 is made up of 13 amino acids. V was clipped by 6 bases and J by 3 bases; unmatched bases: 3. In germline, CDR1 is SNHLY, CDR2 FYNNEI. This CDR3 reads CASSPDREETQYF. The CDR3 DNA reads TGTGCCAGCAGCCCGGACAGGGAAGAGACCCAGTACTTC.

V is TRBV2 and J is TRBJ2-5, with 7 bases fitting TRBD2. The CDR3 sequence is 13 residues long. Per germline, CDR1 SNHLY and CDR2 FYNNEI. Losses at the gene ends were 7 bases for V and 5 bases for J; bases not matched to a gene: 7. The CDR3 region is CASTRLADETQYF. As DNA, the CDR3 is TGTGCCAGCACCCGACTAGCCGACGAGACCCAGTACTTC.

This clone was seen more than once but under ten times. This chain joins TRBV7-2 and TRBJ1-2, with a tentative D call TRBD1 (5 bases). The CDR3 runs to 13 residues. Trimming cost V 5 bases and J 8 bases, with 15 bases left between them. CDR1 is SGHTA, CDR2 FQGNSA, per germline. The CDR3 DNA sequence: TGTGCCAGCAGCCCCATGATTCAGGGAGGCTACACCTTC. Protein sequence: CASSPMIQGGYTF.

The CDR3 loop is CASSQELGQGIVNYGYTF. CDR3 nucleotides: TGTGCCAGCAGCCAAGAGTTAGGACAGGGGATCGTAAACTATGGCTACACCTTC. The V call is TRBV4-2, the J call TRBJ1-2; TRBD1 agrees at 9 bases. Trimming took 0 bases from V and 2 from J; bases not matched to a gene: 10. CDR1 is LGHNA and CDR2 is YNFKEQ in the germline V gene. The CDR3 spans 18 residues.

V is TRBV11-3 and J is TRBJ2-1; 9 positions agree with TRBD2. CDR3 size: 13 residues. Per the germline V gene, CDR1 is SGHNT and CDR2 is YENEEA. Trimming cost V 7 bases and J 6 bases; bases outside gene matches: 4. The DNA for the CDR3 is TGTGCCAGCACTAGCGGGGTGATCAATGAGCAGTTCTTC. The encoded protein is CASTSGVINEQFF.

V gene TRBV19 combines with J gene TRBJ1-1; TRBD1 matches 9 bases. This CDR3 has 14 amino acids. V shed 5 bases and J 1 base; nucleotides not matched to a gene: 2. Germline CDR1 LNHDA, CDR2 SQIVND (reference sequence). The CDR3 DNA reads TGTGCCAGTAGTCGGACAGGGGCGAACACTGAAGCTTTCTTT. Translation gives CASSRTGANTEAFF.

This clone was recorded a few times. V gene TRBV7-8 combines with J gene TRBJ2-6; TRBD2 is a possible D gene (6 bases). V lost 4 bases and J lost 0, with 13 bases in between. This CDR3 is 17 amino acids long. CDR1 is SGHVS, CDR2 FQNEAQ, per germline. The CDR3 is CASSSTRRDSGANVLTF. CDR3 coding DNA: TGTGCCAGCAGCTCCACACGGAGGGACTCTGGGGCCAACGTCCTGACTTTC.

The gene calls are TRBV2 and TRBJ2-3; 9 bases match TRBD1. The V gene end was trimmed by 7 bases and the J gene end by 2 bases; junction bases not matched to a gene: 7. The germline gives CDR1 SNHLY, CDR2 FYNNEI. This CDR3 is built from 15 residues. Here the CDR3 reads CASIPGQGFTDTQYF. CDR3 DNA: TGTGCCAGCATCCCGGGACAGGGCTTCACAGATACGCAGTATTTT. The complete variable domain, with remaining parts taken from reference TRBV2 and TRBJ2-3, reads EPEVTQTPSHQVTQMGQEVILRCVPISNHLYFYWYRQILGQKVEFLVSFYNNEISEKSEIFDDQFSVERPDGSNFTLKIRSTKLEDSAMYFCASIPGQGFTDTQYFGPGTRLTVL.

The chain is built from TRBV5-1 and TRBJ2-3, with 11 bases that match TRBD2. Losses at the gene ends were 4 bases for V and 0 bases for J; bases not matched to a gene: 4. Per the germline V gene, CDR1 is SGHRS and CDR2 is YFSETQ. There are 16 residues in the CDR3. CDR3 in DNA: TGCGCCAGCAGCGAGGGACTAGCGGAAAGCACAGATACGCAGTATTTT. Its translation is CASSEGLAESTDTQYF. The whole variable domain, filled in from reference TRBV5-1 and TRBJ2-3, reads KAGVTQTPRYLIKTRGQQVTLSCSPISGHRSVSWYQQTPGQGLQFLFEYFSETQRNKGNFPGRFSGRQFSNSRSEMNVSTLELGDSALYLCASSEGLAESTDTQYFGPGTRLTVL.

The chain carries TRBV27 and TRBJ1-6, with 8 bases matching TRBD1. The ends lost 6 bases at V and 8 bases at J; junction bases unmatched: 6. The germline gives CDR1 MNHEY, CDR2 SMNVEV (reference sequence). The CDR3 has 14 amino acids. The CDR3 protein is CASSPGTGYSPLHF. CDR3 DNA sequence: TGTGCCAGCAGCCCCGGGACAGGATATTCACCCCTCCACTTT.

This clone appeared a few times. The chain has TRBV6-5 and TRBJ1-5; D might be TRBD1 (5 bases). The CDR3 contains 14 residues. Per the germline V gene, CDR1 is MNHEY and CDR2 is SVGAGI. Trimming took 2 bases from V and 5 from J, leaving 10 bases between them. CDR3 coding DNA: TGTGCCAGCAGTTACGGGGGGGACCATCAGCCCCAGCATTTT. Protein: CASSYGGDHQPQHF.

The table lists this clone with a few counts. In DNA, the CDR3 is TGTGCCAGCAGTTTCCAGGGGGGCGTGGATGAAAAACTGTTTTTT. This codes for CASSFQGGVDEKLFF. This chain connects TRBV6-5 to TRBJ1-4, with 7 bases fitting TRBD1. This CDR3 is 15 amino acids long. After removal of 4 bases from V and 6 bases from J, the junction contained 8 bases not matched to a gene. The germline V gene has CDR1 MNHEY and CDR2 SVGAGI.

This clone has only a few counts. This CDR3 fails to terminate in the conserved phenylalanine or tryptophan, so it likely reflects a read error. The V call is TRBV6-5, the J call TRBJ1-6; no reliable D call. The germline V gene encodes CDR1 MNHEY and CDR2 SVGAGI. V lost 5 bases and J 6 bases, leaving 8 bases between the germline ends. The CDR3 extends over 13 amino acids. This CDR3 reads CASSRSSNSPLHV. The CDR3 DNA reads TGTGCCAGCAGTAGGAGCAGTAATTCACCCCTCCACGTT.

This clone was seen a handful of times. The chain couples TRBV5-1 to TRBJ1-1; no definite D call. The germline CDR1 and CDR2 sequences are SGHRS and YFSETQ. The CDR3 totals 14 residues. Trimming took 0 bases from V and 2 from J, leaving 8 bases between them. The CDR3 region has the DNA TGCGCCAGCAGCTTGGAGCTGCCAAACACTGAAGCTTTCTTT. This sequence encodes CASSLELPNTEAFF.

The J gene is TRBJ2-3, the V gene TRBV6-5, with a tentative D call TRBD2 (5 bases). Germline values: CDR1 MNHEY, CDR2 SVGAGI. This CDR3 spans 13 amino acids. Trimming took off 11 bases at V and 0 bases at J, with 12 bases between the two ends. CDR3 nucleotides: TGTGCCTGCCGGAGCGGTAGCACAGATACGCAGTATTTT. Amino acids: CACRSGSTDTQYF.

The gene calls are TRBV29-1 and TRBJ2-7; TRBD1 might be the D (6 bases). Germline CDR1 is SQVTM and CDR2 is ANQGSEA. The CDR3 length is 11 residues. V was pared by 7 bases and J by 3 bases, with 10 bases between. As DNA, the CDR3 is TGCAGCGCCTCGGACAGCTACGAGCAGTACTTC. Translation: CSASDSYEQYF.

The V gene is TRBV7-2, the J gene TRBJ1-1; D call uncertain. The germline V gene encodes CDR1 SGHTA and CDR2 FQGNSA. V lost 1 base and J 0 bases, leaving 6 bases between the germline ends. This CDR3 comprises 14 residues. CDR3 DNA sequence: TGTGCCAGCAGCTTAGATCTAGTGAACACTGAAGCTTTCTTT. Residues: CASSLDLVNTEAFF.

This clone has more than one count but fewer than ten. The chain has TRBV18 and TRBJ2-7; D remains unclear. The germline V gene has CDR1 KGHSH and CDR2 LQKENI. V lost 2 bases and J lost 3, with 11 bases in between. The CDR3 totals 14 residues. CDR3 sequence (DNA): TGTGCCAGCTCACCAACTGAGGTTCTCTACGAGCAGTACTTC. Its translation: CASSPTEVLYEQYF.

The J gene is TRBJ1-2, the V gene TRBV5-6, with D uncertain. The CDR3 is 15 amino acids. The V end lost 0 bases, the J end lost 3 bases, and 12 bases lay between the germline ends. CDR1 and CDR2 from the germline V gene are SGHDT and YYEEEE. The CDR3 nucleotides are TGTGCCAGCAGCTTGGGTGTGGTGGGAGACTATGGCTACACCTTC. Protein product: CASSLGVVGDYGYTF.

This clone was counted only a few times. V gene TRBV5-4 combines with J gene TRBJ2-2, with D maybe TRBD1 (6 bases). Trimming pared 0 bases from V and 1 base from J, leaving 13 bases between. CDR1 and CDR2 (germline): SGHNT, YYREEE (reference sequence). The CDR3 covers 17 residues. CDR3 loop: CASSLGPQGQNTGELFF. CDR3 bases: TGTGCCAGCAGCTTGGGTCCCCAGGGACAGAACACCGGGGAGCTGTTTTTT.

V is TRBV5-1 and J is TRBJ1-2, with D uncertain. The CDR3 sequence is 14 residues long. With 1 base removed from V and 0 bases from J, the gap between germline ends came to 7 bases. CDR1 SGHRS and CDR2 YFSETQ come from the germline V gene. CDR3 region: CASSLTEANYGYTF. The CDR3 region has the DNA TGCGCCAGCAGCTTGACAGAAGCTAACTATGGCTACACCTTC.

V is TRBV27 and J is TRBJ1-2; TRBD1 matches at 7 bases. This CDR3 is built from 14 residues. Trimming cost V 5 bases and J 3 bases; bases outside gene matches: 6. The germline V gene encodes CDR1 MNHEY and CDR2 SMNVEV (reference sequence). DNA for the CDR3: TGTGCCAGCAGTCCTCCGACAGGGTACTATGGCTACACCTTC. It translates to CASSPPTGYYGYTF.

The chain combines TRBV2 with TRBJ1-1, with a weak D call TRBD1 (5 bases). The V gene's germline CDR1 is SNHLY and CDR2 FYNNEI. V was trimmed by 3 bases and J by 8 bases, leaving 16 bases between them. The CDR3 runs 14 residues. In nucleotides, the CDR3 is TGTGCCAGCAGTGATGGGCAGGGTTTGAGGGAAGCTTTCTTT. Translating it yields CASSDGQGLREAFF.